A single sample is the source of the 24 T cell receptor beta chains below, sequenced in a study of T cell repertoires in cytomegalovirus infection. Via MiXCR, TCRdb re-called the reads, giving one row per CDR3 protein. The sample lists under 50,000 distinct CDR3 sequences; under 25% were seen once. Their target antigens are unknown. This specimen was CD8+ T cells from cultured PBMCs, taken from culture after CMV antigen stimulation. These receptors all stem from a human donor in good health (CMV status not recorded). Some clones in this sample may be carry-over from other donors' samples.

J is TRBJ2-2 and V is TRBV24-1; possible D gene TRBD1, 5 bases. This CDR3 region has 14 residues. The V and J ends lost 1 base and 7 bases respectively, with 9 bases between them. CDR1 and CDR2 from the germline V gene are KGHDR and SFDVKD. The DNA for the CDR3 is TGTGCCACCAGTGATTTTGGACAAAACGGGGAGCTGTTTTTT. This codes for CATSDFGQNGELFF.

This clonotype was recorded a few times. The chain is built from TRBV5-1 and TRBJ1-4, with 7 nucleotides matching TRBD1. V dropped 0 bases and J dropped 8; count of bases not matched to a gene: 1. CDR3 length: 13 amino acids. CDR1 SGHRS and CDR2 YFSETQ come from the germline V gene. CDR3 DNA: TGCGCCAGCAGCTTGGTGGACAGGGAAAAACTGTTTTTT. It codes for CASSLVDREKLFF.

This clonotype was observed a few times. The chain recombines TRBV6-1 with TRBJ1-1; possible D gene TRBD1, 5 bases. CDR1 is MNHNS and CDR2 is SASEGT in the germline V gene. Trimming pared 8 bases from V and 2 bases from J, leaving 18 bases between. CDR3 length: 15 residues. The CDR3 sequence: CASLKIGTANTEAFF. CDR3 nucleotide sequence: TGTGCCAGCTTGAAAATTGGGACGGCTAACACTGAAGCTTTCTTT.

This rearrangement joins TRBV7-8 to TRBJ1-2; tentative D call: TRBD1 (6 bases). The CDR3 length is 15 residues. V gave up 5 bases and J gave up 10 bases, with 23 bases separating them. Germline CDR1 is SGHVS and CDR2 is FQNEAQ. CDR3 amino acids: CASSPAPSPGHLYTF. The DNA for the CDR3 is TGTGCCAGCAGCCCGGCCCCCTCTCCGGGACACCTCTACACCTTC.

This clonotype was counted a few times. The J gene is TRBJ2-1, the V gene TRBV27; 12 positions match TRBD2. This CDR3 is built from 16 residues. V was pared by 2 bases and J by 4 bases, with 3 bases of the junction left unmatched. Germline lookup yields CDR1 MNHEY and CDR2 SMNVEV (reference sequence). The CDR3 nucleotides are TGTGCCAGCAGTTTAGGTCTAGCGGGGGGGTACAATGAGCAGTTCTTC. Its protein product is CASSLGLAGGYNEQFF.

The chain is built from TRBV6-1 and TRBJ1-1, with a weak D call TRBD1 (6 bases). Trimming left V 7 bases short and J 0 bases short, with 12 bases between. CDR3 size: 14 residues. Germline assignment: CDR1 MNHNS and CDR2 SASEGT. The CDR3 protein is CASTTWTVNTEAFF. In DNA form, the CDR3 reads TGTGCCAGCACTACTTGGACAGTGAACACTGAAGCTTTCTTT.

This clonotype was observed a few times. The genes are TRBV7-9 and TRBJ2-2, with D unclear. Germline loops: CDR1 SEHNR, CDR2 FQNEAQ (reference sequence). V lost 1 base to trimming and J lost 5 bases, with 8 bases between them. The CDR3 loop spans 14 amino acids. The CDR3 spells CASSLVKGTGELFF. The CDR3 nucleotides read TGTGCCAGCAGCTTAGTCAAGGGAACCGGGGAGCTGTTTTTT.

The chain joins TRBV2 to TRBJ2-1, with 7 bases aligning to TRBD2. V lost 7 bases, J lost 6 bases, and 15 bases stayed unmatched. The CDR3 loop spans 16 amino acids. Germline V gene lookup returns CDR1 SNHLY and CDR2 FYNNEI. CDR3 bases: TGTGCCAGCATGGAACGGGCGGGGGAAATCGGCAATGAGCAGTTCTTC. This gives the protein CASMERAGEIGNEQFF.

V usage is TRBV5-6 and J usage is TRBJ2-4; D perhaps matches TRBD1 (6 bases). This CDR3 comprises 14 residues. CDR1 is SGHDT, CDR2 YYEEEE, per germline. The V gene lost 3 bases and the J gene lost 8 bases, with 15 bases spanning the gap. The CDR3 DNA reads TGTGCCAGCAGCTCCCCCCGGGACACCGACATTCAGTACTTC. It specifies CASSSPRDTDIQYF.

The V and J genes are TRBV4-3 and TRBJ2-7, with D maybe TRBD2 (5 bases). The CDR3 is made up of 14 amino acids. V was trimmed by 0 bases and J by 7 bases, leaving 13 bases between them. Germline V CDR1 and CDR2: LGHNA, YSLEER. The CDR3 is CASSQEAGSSEQYF. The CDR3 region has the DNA TGCGCCAGCAGCCAAGAGGCGGGCTCCTCTGAGCAGTACTTC.

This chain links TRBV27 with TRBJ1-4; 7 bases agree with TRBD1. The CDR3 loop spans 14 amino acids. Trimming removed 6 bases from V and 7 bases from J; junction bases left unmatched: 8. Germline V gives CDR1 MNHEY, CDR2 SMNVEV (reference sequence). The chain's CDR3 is CASRTSGGGEKLFF. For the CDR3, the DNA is TGTGCCAGCAGAACATCAGGGGGGGGTGAAAAACTGTTTTTT.

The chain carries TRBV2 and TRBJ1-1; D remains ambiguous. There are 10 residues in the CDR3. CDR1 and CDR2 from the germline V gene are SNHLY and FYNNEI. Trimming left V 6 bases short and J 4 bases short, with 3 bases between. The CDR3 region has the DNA TGTGCCAGCAGGGGCACTGAAGCTTTCTTT. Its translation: CASRGTEAFF. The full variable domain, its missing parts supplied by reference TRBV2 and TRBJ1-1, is EPEVTQTPSHQVTQMGQEVILRCVPISNHLYFYWYRQILGQKVEFLVSFYNNEISEKSEIFDDQFSVERPDGSNFTLKIRSTKLEDSAMYFCASRGTEAFFGQGTRLTVV.

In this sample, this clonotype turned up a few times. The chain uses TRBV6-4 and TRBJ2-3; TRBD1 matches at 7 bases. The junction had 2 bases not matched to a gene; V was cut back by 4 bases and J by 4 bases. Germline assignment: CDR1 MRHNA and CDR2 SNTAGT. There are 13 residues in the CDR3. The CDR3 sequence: CASSGQGSDTQYF. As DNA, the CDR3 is TGTGCCAGCAGTGGACAGGGATCAGATACGCAGTATTTT.

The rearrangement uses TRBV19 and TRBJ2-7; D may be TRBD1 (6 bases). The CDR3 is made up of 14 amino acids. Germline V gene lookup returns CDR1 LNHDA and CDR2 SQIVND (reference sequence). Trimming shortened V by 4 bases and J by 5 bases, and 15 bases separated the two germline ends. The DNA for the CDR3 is TGTGCCAGTAGTAACAGGGCGCTGGGGGACGAGCAGTACTTC. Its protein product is CASSNRALGDEQYF. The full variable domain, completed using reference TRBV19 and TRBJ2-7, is DGGITQSPKYLFRKEGQNVTLSCEQNLNHDAMYWYRQDPGQGLRLIYYSQIVNDFQKGDIAEGYSVSREKKESFPLTVTSAQKNPTAFYLCASSNRALGDEQYFGPGTRLTVT.

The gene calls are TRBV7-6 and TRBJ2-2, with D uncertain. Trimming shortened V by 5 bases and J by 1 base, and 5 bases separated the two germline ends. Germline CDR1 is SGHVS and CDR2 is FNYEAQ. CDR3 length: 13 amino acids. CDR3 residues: CASSAVNTGELFF. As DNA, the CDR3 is TGTGCCAGCAGCGCAGTGAACACCGGGGAGCTGTTTTTT.

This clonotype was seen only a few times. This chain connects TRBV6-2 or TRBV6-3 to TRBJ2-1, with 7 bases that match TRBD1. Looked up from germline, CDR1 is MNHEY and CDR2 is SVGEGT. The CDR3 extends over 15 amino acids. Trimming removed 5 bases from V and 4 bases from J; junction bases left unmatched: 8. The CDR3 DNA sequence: TGTGCCAGCAGTCCAGGGGGTAATGCATACAATGAGCAGTTCTTC. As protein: CASSPGGNAYNEQFF.

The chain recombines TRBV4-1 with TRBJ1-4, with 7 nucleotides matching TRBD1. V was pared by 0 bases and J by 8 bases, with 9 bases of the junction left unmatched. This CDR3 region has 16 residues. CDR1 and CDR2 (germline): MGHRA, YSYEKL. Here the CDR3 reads CASSQEGGQGREKLFF. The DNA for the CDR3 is TGCGCCAGCAGCCAAGAAGGGGGCCAGGGTAGGGAAAAACTGTTTTTT.

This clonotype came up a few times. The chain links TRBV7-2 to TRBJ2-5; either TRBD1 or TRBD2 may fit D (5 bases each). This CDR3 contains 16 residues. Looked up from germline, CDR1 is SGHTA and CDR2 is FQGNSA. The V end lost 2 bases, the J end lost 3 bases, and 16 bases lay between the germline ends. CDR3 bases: TGTGCCAGCAGCTTAAATAAGGTTGGGGGTAAAGAGACCCAGTACTTC. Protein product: CASSLNKVGGKETQYF. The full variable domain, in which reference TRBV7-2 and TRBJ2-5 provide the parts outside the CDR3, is GAGVSQSPSNKVTEKGKDVELRCDPISGHTALYWYRQSLGQGLEFLIYFQGNSAPDKSGLPSDRFSAERTGGSVSTLTIQRTQQEDSAVYLCASSLNKVGGKETQYFGPGTRLLVL.

The CDR3 spells CASSPPTSGANVLTF. The CDR3 coding sequence is TGTGCCAGCAGCCCTCCCACTTCTGGGGCCAACGTCCTGACTTTC. The rearrangement joins TRBV28 to TRBJ2-6; D ambiguous. V lost 6 bases and J 1 base, leaving 10 bases between the germline ends. The CDR3 consists of 15 residues. Germline CDR1 is MDHEN and CDR2 is SYDVKM.

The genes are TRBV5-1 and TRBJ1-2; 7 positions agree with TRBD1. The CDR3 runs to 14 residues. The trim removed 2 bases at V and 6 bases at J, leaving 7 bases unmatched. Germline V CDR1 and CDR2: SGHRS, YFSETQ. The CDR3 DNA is TGCGCCAGCAGCTTCGAGACAGGGTTTGATGGCTACACCTTC. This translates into CASSFETGFDGYTF.

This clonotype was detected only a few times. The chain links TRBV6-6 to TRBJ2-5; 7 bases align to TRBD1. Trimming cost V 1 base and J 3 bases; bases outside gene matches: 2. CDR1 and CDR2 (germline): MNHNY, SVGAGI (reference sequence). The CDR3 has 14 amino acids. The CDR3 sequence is CASSYWQGEETQYF. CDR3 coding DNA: TGTGCCAGCAGTTACTGGCAGGGGGAAGAGACCCAGTACTTC.

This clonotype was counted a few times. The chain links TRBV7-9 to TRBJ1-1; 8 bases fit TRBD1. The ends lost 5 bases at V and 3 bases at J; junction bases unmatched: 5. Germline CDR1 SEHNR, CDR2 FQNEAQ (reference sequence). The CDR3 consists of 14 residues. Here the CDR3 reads CASSPRGRDTEAFF. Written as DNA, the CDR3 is TGTGCCAGCAGCCCCAGGGGGCGAGACACTGAAGCTTTCTTT. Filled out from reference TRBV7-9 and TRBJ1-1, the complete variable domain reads DTGVSQNPRHKITKRGQNVTFRCDPISEHNRLYWYRQTLGQGPEFLTYFQNEAQLEKSRLLSDRFSAERPKGSFSTLEIQRTEQGDSAMYLCASSPRGRDTEAFFGQGTRLTVV.

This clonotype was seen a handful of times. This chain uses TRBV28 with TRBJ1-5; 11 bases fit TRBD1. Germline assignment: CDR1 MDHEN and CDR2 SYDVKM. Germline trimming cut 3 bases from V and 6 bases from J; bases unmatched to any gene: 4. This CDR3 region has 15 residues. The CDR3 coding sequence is TGTGCCAGCAGTTTGGACAGGGGGCTAGGTCAGCCCCAGCATTTT. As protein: CASSLDRGLGQPQHF.

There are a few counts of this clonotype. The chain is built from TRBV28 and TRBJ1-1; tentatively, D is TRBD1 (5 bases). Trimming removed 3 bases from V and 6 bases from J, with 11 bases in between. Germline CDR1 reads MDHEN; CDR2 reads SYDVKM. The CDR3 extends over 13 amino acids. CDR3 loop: CASSLGDFAEAFF. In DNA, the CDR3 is TGTGCCAGCAGTTTGGGGGACTTTGCTGAAGCTTTCTTT.